This paragraph covers one T cell receptor beta chain sequence. This entry comes from a study of blood T cell repertoires in COVID-19. The CDR3 length is 15 residues. V dropped 4 bases and J dropped 4 bases, with 15 bases sitting between them. CDR1 SGHDT and CDR2 YYEEEE come from the germline V gene. The repertoire was sequenced with immunoSEQ multiplex PCR; TCRdb's copy has only in-frame clones and lacks some. The data contain 350,000 to 450,000 clones, more than 85% of them seen just once; the ten biggest clones take up about 0.86%. The source material was PBMCs or T cells enriched from blood (not recorded which). The sequence came from a woman between 40 and 55 years old who had been exposed to COVID-19. The chain employs TRBV5-6 and TRBJ2-1; a possible D gene is TRBD1 (5 bases). As DNA, the CDR3 is TGTGCCAGCAGCCGTGGTGGGGCCGGATACAATGAGCAGTTCTTC. Its translation is CASSRGGAGYNEQFF.